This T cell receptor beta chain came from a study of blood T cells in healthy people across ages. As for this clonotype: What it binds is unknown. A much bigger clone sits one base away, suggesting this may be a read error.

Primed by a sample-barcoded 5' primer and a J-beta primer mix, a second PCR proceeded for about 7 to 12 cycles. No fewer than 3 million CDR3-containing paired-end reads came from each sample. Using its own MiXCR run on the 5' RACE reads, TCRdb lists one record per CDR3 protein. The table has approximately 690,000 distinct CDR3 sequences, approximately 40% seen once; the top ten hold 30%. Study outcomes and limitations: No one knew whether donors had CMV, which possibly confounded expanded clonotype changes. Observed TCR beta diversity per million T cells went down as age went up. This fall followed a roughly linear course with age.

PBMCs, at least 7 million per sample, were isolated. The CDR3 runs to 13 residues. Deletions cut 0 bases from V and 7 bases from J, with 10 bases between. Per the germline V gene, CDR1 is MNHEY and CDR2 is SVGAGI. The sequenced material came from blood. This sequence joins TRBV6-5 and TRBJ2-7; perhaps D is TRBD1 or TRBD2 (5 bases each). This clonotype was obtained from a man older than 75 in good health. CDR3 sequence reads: CASSYSGDDEQYF. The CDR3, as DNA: TGTGCCAGCAGTTACTCAGGGGACGATGAGCAGTACTTC.